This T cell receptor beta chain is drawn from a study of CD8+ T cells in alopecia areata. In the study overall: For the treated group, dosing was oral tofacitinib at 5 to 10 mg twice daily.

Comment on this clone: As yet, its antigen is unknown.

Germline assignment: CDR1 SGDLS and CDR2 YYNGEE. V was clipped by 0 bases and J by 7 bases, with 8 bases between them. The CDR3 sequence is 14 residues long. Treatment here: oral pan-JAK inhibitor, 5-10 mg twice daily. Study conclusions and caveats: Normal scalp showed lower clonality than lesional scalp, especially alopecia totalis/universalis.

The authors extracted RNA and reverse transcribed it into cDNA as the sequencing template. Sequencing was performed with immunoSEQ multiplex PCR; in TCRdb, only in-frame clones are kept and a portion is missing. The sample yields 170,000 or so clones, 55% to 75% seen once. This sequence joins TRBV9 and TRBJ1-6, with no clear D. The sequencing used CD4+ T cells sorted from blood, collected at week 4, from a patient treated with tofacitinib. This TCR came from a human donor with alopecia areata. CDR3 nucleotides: TGTGCCAGCAGCGTAGGAACGACGAATTCACCCCTCCACTTT. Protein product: CASSVGTTNSPLHF.